The 15 T cell receptor beta chains in this list originate from one sample, sequenced in a study of beta chain features in type 1 diabetes. Study observations and caveats: Shorter TCRB CDR3s, moderately but significantly so, marked every one of the four CD4+ subsets in Type 1 diabetes patients.

Their antigens remain unidentified. The isolated RNA, all of it, was reverse transcribed, so expressed TCRB transcripts were what got sequenced. Data came from immunoSEQ multiplex PCR; TCRdb stores just in-frame clones and leaves some out. The sample contains about 710,000 clones, over 11% of which appear only once. The sample comprised naive CD4+ T cells from blood. These TCRs come from a man between 18 and 35 years old with type 1 diabetes.

The chain links TRBV10-3 to TRBJ2-3, with TRBD2 as a possible D gene (6 bases). Germline CDR1 and CDR2: ENHRY and SYGVKD. Trimming removed 4 bases at V and 2 bases at J, with 7 bases between. The CDR3 extends over 13 amino acids. CDR3 DNA sequence: TGTGCCATCAGTGTGGGACTCACAGATACGCAGTATTTT. Its translation is CAISVGLTDTQYF.

As regards this clone: Within the sample, other DNA sequences also encode this same CDR3. The chain joins TRBV27 to TRBJ1-1; a weak D match, TRBD1 (6 bases). The CDR3 covers 13 residues. Trimming shortened V by 2 bases and J by 4 bases, and 8 bases separated the two germline ends. In germline, CDR1 is MNHEY, CDR2 SMNVEV (reference sequence). CDR3 sequence (DNA): TGTGCCAGCAGTTTAGAAGGGGGCACTGAAGCTTTCTTT. Its protein product is CASSLEGGTEAFF.

This chain uses TRBV4-3 with TRBJ1-2; no reliable D call. Deletions cut 3 bases from V and 0 bases from J, with 11 bases between. The germline V gene encodes CDR1 LGHNA and CDR2 YSLEER. The CDR3 has 15 amino acids. The CDR3 DNA is TGCGCCAGCAGCCAGGAAAAACGAGCTAACTATGGCTACACCTTC. It codes for CASSQEKRANYGYTF.

The V call is TRBV4-2, the J call TRBJ2-7; D might be TRBD1 (6 bases). The germline CDR1 and CDR2 sequences are LGHNA and YNFKEQ. Trimming removed 0 bases at V and 6 bases at J, with 9 bases between. The CDR3 totals 13 residues. CDR3 sequence: CASSQDPRGEQYF. The CDR3 region has the DNA TGTGCCAGCAGCCAAGATCCCAGGGGCGAGCAGTACTTC.

The chain has TRBV29-1 and TRBJ2-7, with a possible D match to TRBD1 (5 bases). V was trimmed by 4 bases and J by 7 bases, leaving 17 bases between them. This CDR3 spans 13 amino acids. Germline V gives CDR1 SQVTM, CDR2 ANQGSEA. The CDR3 sequence is CSVATDSLGEQYF. CDR3 bases: TGCAGCGTTGCGACAGATTCTCTGGGAGAGCAGTACTTC.

The chain employs TRBV30 and TRBJ1-5, with D perhaps TRBD1 (5 bases). CDR3 size: 15 residues. Germline V gene lookup returns CDR1 GTSNPN and CDR2 SVGIG (reference sequence). V was pared by 1 base and J by 1 base, with 11 bases between. CDR3 nucleotides: TGTGCCTGGAGTGCCGGGACGGTCAGCAATCAGCCCCAGCATTTT. It codes for CAWSAGTVSNQPQHF.

This clone was seen more than once but under ten times. The chain employs TRBV5-1 and TRBJ1-1; 8 nucleotides agree with TRBD1. The CDR3 is made up of 15 amino acids. Germline loops: CDR1 SGHRS, CDR2 YFSETQ. V lost 0 bases to trimming and J lost 5 bases; unmatched junction nucleotides: 6. The chain's CDR3 is CASSLDLTGATEAFF. The CDR3 DNA sequence: TGCGCCAGCAGCTTGGACCTGACAGGGGCGACTGAAGCTTTCTTT.

This clone was seen a few times. V usage is TRBV5-6 and J usage is TRBJ2-5, with D uncertain. Trimming removed 3 bases at V and 1 base at J, with 4 bases between. The V gene's germline CDR1 is SGHDT and CDR2 YYEEEE. The CDR3 totals 12 residues. The CDR3 protein is CASSSFQETQYF. The CDR3 DNA reads TGTGCCAGCAGCTCCTTCCAAGAGACCCAGTACTTC.

The chain is built from TRBV29-1 and TRBJ2-4, with D tentatively TRBD2 (6 bases). This CDR3 spans 13 amino acids. CDR1 SQVTM and CDR2 ANQGSEA come from the germline V gene. Trimming took off 3 bases at V and 11 bases at J, with 17 bases between the two ends. In DNA, the CDR3 is TGCAGCGTTGATGATAGCAGGGAGGCCGTTCAGTACTTC. This gives the protein CSVDDSREAVQYF.

The rearrangement uses TRBV15 and TRBJ2-1, with D perhaps TRBD2 (6 bases). The V end was cut by 4 bases, the J end by 7 bases, with 14 bases between. Germline CDR1 and CDR2: LNHNV and YYDKDF (reference sequence). The CDR3 has 14 amino acids. The CDR3 sequence: CATSNPREWNEQFF. The DNA for the CDR3 is TGTGCCACCAGCAATCCGCGGGAATGGAATGAGCAGTTCTTC.

This clone was counted a few times. The chain recombines TRBV10-3 with TRBJ1-6, with no clear D. The V end lost 2 bases, the J end lost 0 bases, and 8 bases lay between the germline ends. This CDR3 has 16 amino acids. The V gene's germline CDR1 is ENHRY and CDR2 SYGVKD. The DNA for the CDR3 is TGTGCCATCAGTGAGGGTCGCCTCTCCTATAATTCACCCCTCCACTTT. It translates to CAISEGRLSYNSPLHF.

There are a few counts of this clone. The gene calls are TRBV28 and TRBJ1-4, with D possibly being TRBD1 (5 bases). V was shortened by 8 bases and J by 1 base, with 14 bases between the two germline ends. The CDR3 extends over 15 amino acids. The germline CDR1 and CDR2 sequences are MDHEN and SYDVKM. The CDR3 nucleotides are TGTGCCAGCGGAGGGGAAATGGGAACTAATGAAAAACTGTTTTTT. Translation gives CASGGEMGTNEKLFF.

This clone was seen a few times. This sequence joins TRBV5-1 and TRBJ2-3; D possibly corresponds to TRBD1 (6 bases). The V gene's germline CDR1 is SGHRS and CDR2 YFSETQ. CDR3 length equals 14 residues. Trimming left V 4 bases short and J 8 bases short, with 17 bases between. The CDR3 loop is CASSTGQRKGTQYF. CDR3 coding DNA: TGCGCCAGCAGCACGGGACAACGAAAGGGTACGCAGTATTTT.

This clone was counted a few times. This chain joins TRBV11-2 and TRBJ2-1; D assignment may be TRBD1 or TRBD2 (5 bases each). The CDR3 runs 13 residues. V shed 1 base and J shed 7 bases, with 8 bases lying between them. Germline values: CDR1 SGHAT, CDR2 FQNNGV. CDR3 residues: CASSLAGRNEQFF. CDR3 bases: TGTGCCAGCAGCTTAGCGGGACGAAATGAGCAGTTCTTC. Full variable domain (outside the CDR3, taken from reference TRBV11-2 and TRBJ2-1): EAGVAQSPRYKIIEKRQSVAFWCNPISGHATLYWYQQILGQGPKLLIQFQNNGVVDDSQLPKDRFSAERLKGVDSTLKIQPAKLEDSAVYLCASSLAGRNEQFFGPGTRLTVL.

The rearrangement uses TRBV29-1 and TRBJ1-1; D call uncertain. V shed 0 bases and J shed 2 bases, with 7 bases lying between them. Germline assignment: CDR1 SQVTM and CDR2 ANQGSEA. This CDR3 spans 13 amino acids. CDR3 region: CSVEDFLNTEAFF. The CDR3 DNA is TGCAGCGTTGAAGATTTCCTAAACACTGAAGCTTTCTTT.